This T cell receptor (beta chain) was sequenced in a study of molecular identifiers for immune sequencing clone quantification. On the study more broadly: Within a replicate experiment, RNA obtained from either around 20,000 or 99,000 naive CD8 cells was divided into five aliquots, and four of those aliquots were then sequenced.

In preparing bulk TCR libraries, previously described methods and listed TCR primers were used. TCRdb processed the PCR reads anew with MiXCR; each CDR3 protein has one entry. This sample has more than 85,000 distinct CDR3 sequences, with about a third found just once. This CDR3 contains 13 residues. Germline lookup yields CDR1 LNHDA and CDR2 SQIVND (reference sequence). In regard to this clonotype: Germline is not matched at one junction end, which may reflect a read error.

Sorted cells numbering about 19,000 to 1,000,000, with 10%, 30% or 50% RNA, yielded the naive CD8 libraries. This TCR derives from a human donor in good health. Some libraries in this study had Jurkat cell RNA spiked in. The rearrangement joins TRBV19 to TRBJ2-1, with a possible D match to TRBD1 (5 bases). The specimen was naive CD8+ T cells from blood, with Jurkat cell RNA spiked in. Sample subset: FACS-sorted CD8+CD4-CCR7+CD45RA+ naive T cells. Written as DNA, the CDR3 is TGTGTCAGTAGTGTCCAAGCAGGGAATGAGCAGTTCTTC. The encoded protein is CVSSVQAGNEQFF.